This is a list of T cell receptor beta chains from one sample in a study of T-cell reconstitution after alpha-beta-depleted transplantation in children. TCRdb re-analysed the PCR reads in MiXCR, keeping a single row per CDR3 protein. The data show around 400,000 distinct CDR3 sequences, with 20% seen just once and 3% to 4% held by the top ten. The sequencing used PBMCs from the stem cell graft donor, collected from the stem cell graft. These receptors were collected from a human donor who donated a stem cell graft to a child with acute myeloid leukemia. CDR3s include the opening cysteine and the closing phenylalanine or tryptophan. The order of the fields is V gene, J gene, CDR3 length, CDR3 protein.

v_call: TRBV18
j_call: TRBJ2-7
cdr3_length: 11
cdr3_aa: CASSASKEQYF

v_call: TRBV4-2
j_call: TRBJ2-7
cdr3_length: 15
cdr3_aa: CASSQDGVEVREQYF

v_call: TRBV24-1
j_call: TRBJ2-1
cdr3_length: 16
cdr3_aa: CATSDPGTSGLPKQFF

v_call: TRBV12-3/TRBV12-4
j_call: TRBJ2-2
cdr3_length: 16
cdr3_aa: CASSSGLSSNTGELFF

v_call: TRBV5-5
j_call: TRBJ2-2
cdr3_length: 17
cdr3_aa: CASSQIRSAANTGELFF

v_call: TRBV20-1
j_call: TRBJ2-7
cdr3_length: 14
cdr3_aa: CSAPGIAGGYEQYF

v_call: TRBV20-1
j_call: TRBJ1-2
cdr3_length: 18
cdr3_aa: CSASPGEGVKLFHYGYTF

v_call: TRBV2
j_call: TRBJ2-7
cdr3_length: 14
cdr3_aa: CASSAGRGNYEQYF

v_call: TRBV28
j_call: TRBJ2-7
cdr3_length: 14
cdr3_aa: CASTLLRSGDEQYF

v_call: TRBV2
j_call: TRBJ2-3
cdr3_length: 15
cdr3_aa: CASRQGAGSTDTQYF

v_call: TRBV7-9
j_call: TRBJ2-1
cdr3_length: 17
cdr3_aa: CASSLGAGGGPYNEQFF

v_call: TRBV20-1
j_call: TRBJ2-2
cdr3_length: 16
cdr3_aa: CSARKPGQGGTGELFF

v_call: TRBV7-2
j_call: TRBJ1-3
cdr3_length: 16
cdr3_aa: CASSLVYTGSGNTIYF

v_call: TRBV7-6
j_call: TRBJ2-1
cdr3_length: 14
cdr3_aa: CASSLETPSNEQFF

v_call: TRBV28
j_call: TRBJ2-7
cdr3_length: 14
cdr3_aa: CATEGQGIYYEQYF

v_call: TRBV6-5
j_call: TRBJ1-5
cdr3_length: 17
cdr3_aa: CASSYSTTRGLNQPQHF

v_call: TRBV15
j_call: TRBJ2-5
cdr3_length: 15
cdr3_aa: CATSIGTGQVETQYF

v_call: TRBV14
j_call: TRBJ1-3
cdr3_length: 15
cdr3_aa: CASSQVRGPGNTIYF

v_call: TRBV20-1
j_call: TRBJ2-1
cdr3_length: 15
cdr3_aa: CSARKGLANHNEQFF

v_call: TRBV28
j_call: TRBJ2-3
cdr3_length: 12
cdr3_aa: CASSHTPDTQYF

v_call: TRBV5-1
j_call: TRBJ1-3
cdr3_length: 15
cdr3_aa: CASRGTGDSGNTIYF

v_call: TRBV7-3
j_call: TRBJ2-2
cdr3_length: 16
cdr3_aa: CASSLMVATNTGELFF

v_call: TRBV29-1
j_call: TRBJ2-1
cdr3_length: 12
cdr3_aa: CSVDGTYNEQFF

v_call: TRBV20-1
j_call: TRBJ2-7
cdr3_length: 14
cdr3_aa: CSAQVAGVAYEQYF

v_call: TRBV7-2
j_call: TRBJ2-7
cdr3_length: 16
cdr3_aa: CASSSTPFRRAYEQYF

v_call: TRBV6-1
j_call: TRBJ2-1
cdr3_length: 15
cdr3_aa: CASTADPSSYNEQFF

v_call: TRBV21-1
j_call: TRBJ2-6
cdr3_length: 15
cdr3_aa: CASSPVFSGANVLTF

v_call: TRBV12-3/TRBV12-4
j_call: TRBJ1-2
cdr3_length: 17
cdr3_aa: CASSRLLTDRAYYGYTF